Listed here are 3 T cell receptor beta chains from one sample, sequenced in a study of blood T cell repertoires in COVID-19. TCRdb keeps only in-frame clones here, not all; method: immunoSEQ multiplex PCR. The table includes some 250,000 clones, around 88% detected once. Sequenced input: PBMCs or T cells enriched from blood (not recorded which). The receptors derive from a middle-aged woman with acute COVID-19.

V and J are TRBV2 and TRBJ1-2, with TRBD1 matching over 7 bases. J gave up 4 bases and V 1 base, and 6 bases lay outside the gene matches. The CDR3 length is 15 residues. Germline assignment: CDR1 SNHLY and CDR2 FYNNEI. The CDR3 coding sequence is TGTGCCAGCAGTGAAGTGGCCCAGGGGGTCTATGGCTACACCTTC. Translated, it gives CASSEVAQGVYGYTF.

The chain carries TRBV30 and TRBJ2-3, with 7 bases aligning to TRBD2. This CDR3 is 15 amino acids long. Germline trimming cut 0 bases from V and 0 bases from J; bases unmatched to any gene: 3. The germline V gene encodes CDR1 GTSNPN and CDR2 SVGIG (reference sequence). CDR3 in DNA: TGTGCCTGGAGTGTGTCAGCGGGGAGCACAGATACGCAGTATTTT. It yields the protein CAWSVSAGSTDTQYF.

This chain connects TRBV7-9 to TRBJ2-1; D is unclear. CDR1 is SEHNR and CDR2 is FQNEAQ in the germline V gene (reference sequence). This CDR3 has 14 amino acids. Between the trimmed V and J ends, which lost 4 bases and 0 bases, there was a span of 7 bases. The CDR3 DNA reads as TGTGCCAGCAGCTCCTCTACCTCCTACAATGAGCAGTTCTTC. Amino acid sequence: CASSSSTSYNEQFF. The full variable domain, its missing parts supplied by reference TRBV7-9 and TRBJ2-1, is DTGVSQNPRHKITKRGQNVTFRCDPISEHNRLYWYRQTLGQGPEFLTYFQNEAQLEKSRLLSDRFSAERPKGSFSTLEIQRTEQGDSAMYLCASSSSTSYNEQFFGPGTRLTVL.